This T cell receptor (beta chain) was observed in a study of blood T cell repertoires in COVID-19. This clone was detected only a few times. Original processing notes: By means of reference gene primer amplification, nucleated cell counts were estimated. Produced via immunoSEQ multiplex PCR; TCRdb's table is partial and in-frame only. The V and J calls and clone size are taken from that table; D and trimming were inferred from the DNA. In the table there are about 200,000 clones, 84% of which are singletons. With V trimmed by 2 bases and J by 5 bases, 4 bases remained unmatched. The CDR3 covers 14 residues.

The genes are TRBV23-1 and TRBJ2-5, with 8 bases lining up with TRBD2. TRBV23-1 is marked as an open reading frame, function uncertain. This TCR was sampled from a woman younger than 45 who had been exposed to COVID-19. The sequenced sample was PBMCs or T cells enriched from blood (not recorded which). Written as DNA, the CDR3 is TGCGCCAGCAGTCAAACTATAGCGGGGGAGACCCAGTACTTC. Its protein is CASSQTIAGETQYF.